The 30 T cell receptor beta chains below all came from one sample that was sequenced in a study of shared clonotypes between healthy human individuals. TCRdb keeps only in-frame clones here, not all; method: immunoSEQ multiplex PCR. The repertoire has 500,000 to 700,000 clones, roughly 96% of them found once; the top ten carry around 0.12%. Naive CD8 cells, CD45RO-negative and positively selected for CCR7, excluded terminally differentiated effector memory CD45RA+ cells. The sequenced sample consisted of naive CD8+ T cells sorted from blood. Receptors originate from a woman aged 30 to 39 in good health.

The J gene is TRBJ2-1, the V gene TRBV13, with TRBD2 matching 9 bases. In germline, CDR1 is PRHDT, CDR2 FYEKMQ (reference sequence). Trimming removed 2 bases from V and 5 bases from J; junction bases left unmatched: 4. The CDR3 is 15 amino acids. In DNA, the CDR3 is TGTGCCAGCAGCTTAAGGGGGACTAGCCACAATGAGCAGTTCTTC. As protein: CASSLRGTSHNEQFF.

This chain joins TRBV5-1 and TRBJ2-7; a possible D gene is TRBD2 (5 bases). Germline values: CDR1 SGHRS, CDR2 YFSETQ. Trimming stripped 0 bases from V and 3 bases from J, with 13 bases between. The CDR3 length is 15 residues. CDR3 nucleotides: TGCGCCAGCAGCTTGGCGGGGATTCGATACTACGAGCAGTACTTC. This encodes CASSLAGIRYYEQYF.

The V gene is TRBV9, the J gene TRBJ2-7; D gene unclear. Germline assignment: CDR1 SGDLS and CDR2 YYNGEE. The CDR3 runs 13 residues. Trimming took off 0 bases at V and 5 bases at J, with 9 bases between the two ends. CDR3 nucleotide sequence: TGTGCCAGCAGCGTAGACGAGGTCCACGAGCAGTACTTC. Its protein product is CASSVDEVHEQYF. Full variable domain (remainder filled in from reference TRBV9 and TRBJ2-7): DSGVTQTPKHLITATGQRVTLRCSPRSGDLSVYWYQQSLDQGLQFLIQYYNGEERAKGNILERFSAQQFPDLHSELNLSSLELGDSALYFCASSVDEVHEQYFGPGTRLTVT.

The chain combines TRBV5-6 with TRBJ1-3; D gene unclear. The CDR3 spans 14 residues. In germline, CDR1 is SGHDT, CDR2 YYEEEE. Trimming stripped 4 bases from V and 2 bases from J, with 10 bases between. The CDR3 nucleotides are TGTGCCAGCAGCAGGACCCCGGCTGGAAACACCATATATTTT. It encodes CASSRTPAGNTIYF.

The V gene is TRBV5-6, the J gene TRBJ2-7; 9 bases align to TRBD2. The CDR3 sequence is 19 residues long. Trimming took 1 base from V and 3 from J; bases not matched to a gene: 17. The germline V gene has CDR1 SGHDT and CDR2 YYEEEE. CDR3 in DNA: TGTGCCAGCAGCTTGCTTACCGGGACTAGCTTCATTGATATCTACGAGCAGTACTTC. Translating it yields CASSLLTGTSFIDIYEQYF. Using reference TRBV5-6 and TRBJ2-7 for the parts outside the CDR3, the full variable domain is DAGVTQSPTHLIKTRGQQVTLRCSPKSGHDTVSWYQQALGQGPQFIFQYYEEEERQRGNFPDRFSGHQFPNYSSELNVNALLLGDSALYLCASSLLTGTSFIDIYEQYFGPGTRLTVT.

V and J are TRBV4-1 and TRBJ1-3; D call uncertain. This CDR3 region has 17 residues. Trimming cost V 3 bases and J 0 bases, with 15 bases left between them. CDR1 is MGHRA, CDR2 YSYEKL, per germline. The CDR3 DNA reads as TGCGCCAGCAGCCATTCAAACGACATTTTCTCTGGAAACACCATATATTTT. It yields the protein CASSHSNDIFSGNTIYF.

V is TRBV28 and J is TRBJ2-7, with D unresolved. This CDR3 is 14 amino acids long. Germline lookup yields CDR1 MDHEN and CDR2 SYDVKM. Deletions cut 5 bases from V and 3 bases from J, with 14 bases between. Written as DNA, the CDR3 is TGTGCCAGCAGTCGGCGCGGCGTCAACTACGAGCAGTACTTC. This translates into CASSRRGVNYEQYF.

This chain joins TRBV11-3 and TRBJ2-7; weak D call: TRBD2 (6 bases). The CDR3 consists of 13 residues. V was trimmed by 1 base and J by 2 bases, leaving 6 bases between them. Germline V gene lookup returns CDR1 SGHNT and CDR2 YENEEA. CDR3: CASSLGTTYEQYF. CDR3 sequence (DNA): TGTGCCAGCAGCTTAGGGACTACCTACGAGCAGTACTTC.

A single count supports this clone. The genes are TRBV19 and TRBJ2-1; possible D gene TRBD2, 5 bases. The CDR3 is 14 residues long. V was cut by 3 bases and J by 5 bases, with 11 bases left in between. Germline CDR1 is LNHDA and CDR2 is SQIVND (reference sequence). The CDR3 DNA is TGTGCCAGTAGTATTCCACGAGGGCACAATGAGCAGTTCTTC. It codes for CASSIPRGHNEQFF.

J is TRBJ2-7 and V is TRBV4-1; D not certain. This CDR3 has 11 residues. CDR1 is MGHRA and CDR2 is YSYEKL in the germline V gene. With 1 base removed from V and 4 bases from J, the gap between germline ends came to 2 bases. The CDR3 DNA follows: TGCGCCAGCAGCCAAGCTTACGAGCAGTACTTC. This translates into CASSQAYEQYF.

V usage is TRBV5-8 and J usage is TRBJ2-1; 10 bases are a match to TRBD2. CDR3 size: 15 residues. V shed 2 bases, J shed 3 bases, and the junction held 2 bases outside the gene matches. Germline V lookup: CDR1 SGHTS, CDR2 YDEGEE. CDR3 sequence reads: CASSFLAGVYNEQFF. The DNA for the CDR3 is TGTGCCAGCAGCTTTCTAGCGGGAGTCTACAATGAGCAGTTCTTC.

V usage is TRBV7-2 and J usage is TRBJ2-7; 8 nucleotides match TRBD2. CDR1 SGHTA and CDR2 FQGNSA come from the germline V gene. There are 16 residues in the CDR3. J lost 3 bases, V lost 1 base, and 8 bases had no gene match. The CDR3 DNA follows: TGTGCCAGCAGCTTAGATGGGACTAGGCCACACTACGAGCAGTACTTC. It codes for CASSLDGTRPHYEQYF.

The rearrangement joins TRBV7-9 to TRBJ1-6; the D gene is possibly TRBD1 (5 bases). Trimming left V 4 bases short and J 10 bases short, with 17 bases between. CDR1 is SEHNR, CDR2 FQNEAQ, per germline (reference sequence). CDR3 size: 15 residues. The CDR3 nucleotides are TGTGCCAGCAGCTCTTTCAGCGGGGGAAACTCACCCCTCCACTTT. It encodes CASSSFSGGNSPLHF.

A note on this clone: The sample has other DNA sequences that encode this CDR3 too. V is TRBV20-1 and J is TRBJ2-7; a possible D gene is TRBD2 (5 bases). With 2 bases removed from V and 4 bases from J, the gap between germline ends came to 6 bases. CDR1 and CDR2 (germline): DFQATT, SNEGSKA (reference sequence). CDR3 length: 11 residues. DNA of the CDR3: TGCAGTGCTAGACGCGGGTACGAGCAGTACTTC. The encoded protein is CSARRGYEQYF.

V and J are TRBV6-5 and TRBJ1-2; a possible D gene is TRBD1 (5 bases). The CDR3 totals 13 residues. From germline, CDR1 is MNHEY and CDR2 SVGAGI. Trimming took off 6 bases at V and 8 bases at J, with 16 bases between the two ends. This CDR3 reads CASSPAGLYGYTF. The CDR3 DNA sequence: TGTGCCAGCAGCCCCGCGGGGCTCTACGGCTACACCTTC.

The CDR3 is CASGLGFGSYEQYF. The CDR3 DNA reads as TGTGCTAGTGGTTTGGGATTCGGGTCCTACGAGCAGTACTTC. The rearrangement links TRBV12-5 to TRBJ2-7; D remains ambiguous. CDR3 length: 14 residues. Germline V gives CDR1 LGHNT, CDR2 FRNRAP. The V gene lost 1 base and the J gene lost 1 base, with 8 bases spanning the gap.

The gene calls are TRBV4-1 and TRBJ2-1; D unresolved. V lost 4 bases, J lost 8 bases, and 12 bases lay in between. CDR3 length equals 13 residues. CDR1 and CDR2 (germline): MGHRA, YSYEKL. CDR3 sequence (DNA): TGCGCCAGCAGCCCAGAGAATGGGGATGAGCAGTTCTTC. It yields the protein CASSPENGDEQFF.

V is TRBV7-9 and J is TRBJ2-7; no clear D. There are 14 residues in the CDR3. The ends were cut back, 1 base at V and 2 bases at J, with 9 bases in the middle. From germline, CDR1 is SEHNR and CDR2 FQNEAQ (reference sequence). The CDR3 loop reads CASSLVDRAYEQYF. The CDR3 DNA is TGTGCCAGCAGCTTAGTTGATCGGGCCTACGAGCAGTACTTC.

V usage is TRBV19 and J usage is TRBJ2-7; no clear D. The germline CDR1 and CDR2 sequences are LNHDA and SQIVND (reference sequence). The CDR3 is 13 residues long. The ends were cut back, 7 bases at V and 0 bases at J, with 10 bases in the middle. In DNA form, the CDR3 reads TGTGCCAGTACCGACTGGAGCTCCTACGAGCAGTACTTC. Its translation is CASTDWSSYEQYF.

This sequence joins TRBV7-9 and TRBJ2-2; D not certain. This CDR3 has 11 residues. Germline V CDR1 and CDR2: SEHNR, FQNEAQ (reference sequence). CDR3 loop: CLGQNTGELFF. The CDR3 DNA is TGTTTAGGGCAGAACACCGGGGAGCTGTTTTTT.

The CDR3 loop reads CASSLGPGNYGYTF. CDR3 DNA: TGTGCCAGCAGTTTAGGTCCCGGAAACTATGGCTACACCTTC. This chain connects TRBV27 to TRBJ1-2; D remains unclear. This CDR3 region has 14 residues. Germline assignment: CDR1 MNHEY and CDR2 SMNVEV (reference sequence). Trimming removed 2 bases at V and 2 bases at J, with 9 bases between.

This sequence joins TRBV10-3 and TRBJ2-2, with D unclear. CDR1 is ENHRY and CDR2 is SYGVKD in the germline V gene. CDR3 length equals 13 residues. Trimming removed 2 bases at V and 4 bases at J, with 5 bases between. The CDR3 sequence is CAISEAGTGELFF. The CDR3, as DNA: TGTGCCATCAGTGAGGCAGGCACCGGGGAGCTGTTTTTT.

The chain combines TRBV4-2 with TRBJ1-3, with 7 bases matching TRBD1. From germline, CDR1 is LGHNA and CDR2 YNFKEQ. CDR3 length: 17 amino acids. V trimming: 0 bases; J trimming: 3 bases; junction bases outside the gene matches: 8. The CDR3 DNA reads as TGTGCCAGCAGCCAAGATCCGCCCAGGGGGAGTGGAAACACCATATATTTT. This codes for CASSQDPPRGSGNTIYF.

This chain joins TRBV7-2 and TRBJ2-7; weak D call: TRBD2 (6 bases). The CDR3 runs 15 residues. V lost 4 bases and J 5 bases, leaving 18 bases between the germline ends. Germline lookup yields CDR1 SGHTA and CDR2 FQGNSA. In nucleotides, the CDR3 is TGTGCCAGCAGCTCCCGGTTAACTAGCTACGACGAGCAGTACTTC. Translation: CASSSRLTSYDEQYF.

This clone occurred once. The chain has TRBV11-2 and TRBJ1-1; no firm D call. The germline V and J ends were trimmed by 0 bases and 0 bases, with 8 bases remaining between them. Looked up from germline, CDR1 is SGHAT and CDR2 is FQNNGV. CDR3 length equals 15 residues. The CDR3 region has the DNA TGTGCCAGCAGCTTAGAGGGCAGTCTGAACACTGAAGCTTTCTTT. This gives the protein CASSLEGSLNTEAFF.

The chain combines TRBV13 with TRBJ2-2, with D possibly TRBD1 on 5 matching bases. Germline-derived CDR1 and CDR2 are PRHDT and FYEKMQ (reference sequence). This CDR3 comprises 17 residues. The ends were cut back, 2 bases at V and 6 bases at J, with 19 bases in the middle. The DNA for the CDR3 is TGTGCCAGCAGCTTAAGATTTCCAGGGTGGGAAGCCGGGGAGCTGTTTTTT. This gives the protein CASSLRFPGWEAGELFF.

The genes are TRBV11-2 and TRBJ2-7; TRBD1 might be the D (5 bases). This CDR3 is 16 amino acids long. From germline, CDR1 is SGHAT and CDR2 FQNNGV. V gave up 3 bases and J gave up 0 bases, with 15 bases separating them. The chain's CDR3 is CASSFPSQGSSYEQYF. Here the CDR3 DNA reads TGTGCCAGCAGCTTTCCGTCGCAGGGAAGCTCCTACGAGCAGTACTTC.

The table lists this clone with a few counts. Other DNA sequences in this specimen translate into the identical CDR3. CDR3 sequence: CASSTINEQFF. CDR3 bases: TGTGCCAGCAGCACGATCAATGAGCAGTTCTTC. The chain employs TRBV5-4 and TRBJ2-1; D uncertain. This CDR3 has 11 amino acids. Germline values: CDR1 SGHNT, CDR2 YYREEE (reference sequence). V shed 4 bases and J shed 6 bases, with 5 bases lying between them.

This clone has only a few counts. The gene calls are TRBV6-5 and TRBJ2-7; the D gene is possibly TRBD1 (5 bases). The CDR3 length is 13 residues. Trimming pared 5 bases from V and 2 bases from J, leaving 10 bases between. Per the germline V gene, CDR1 is MNHEY and CDR2 is SVGAGI. The CDR3 loop reads CASSHDRAYEQYF. In DNA, the CDR3 is TGTGCCAGCAGTCACGACAGAGCCTACGAGCAGTACTTC.

This clone was seen only once. The chain joins TRBV2 to TRBJ1-2; no clear D gene. Trimming took 3 bases from V and 4 from J, leaving 15 bases between them. The CDR3 runs 15 residues. Germline CDR1 and CDR2: SNHLY and FYNNEI. Here the CDR3 DNA reads TGTGCCAGCAGTGACCTCGACCGAGGGTCCTATGGCTACACCTTC. It specifies CASSDLDRGSYGYTF.